This passage covers 13 T cell receptor beta chains from one sample sequenced in a study of T cells in Graves' hyperthyroidism and ophthalmopathy. Amplification yielded TCR beta CDR3 regions, with RNA transcripts as the source. Using the HTBI primer set, a first-round RT-PCR was run on the TCR CDR3. Each CDR3 protein is one row after TCRdb ran MiXCR on the multiplex PCR reads. The sample has approximately 400,000 distinct CDR3 sequences; about 20% are singletons. Sequenced: blood. These receptors originate from a woman under 30 with Graves' hyperthyroidism.

Details on this clonotype: A much bigger clone sits one base away, suggesting this may be a read error. V gene TRBV29-1 combines with J gene TRBJ1-2; D not resolved. Per germline, CDR1 SQVTM and CDR2 ANQGSEA. The CDR3 runs to 11 residues. CDR3 nucleotide sequence: TGCAGCGTTGAGGAGAACTATGGCTACAGCTTC. Translation: CSVEENYGYSF. The whole variable domain, remainder taken from reference TRBV29-1 and TRBJ1-2, is SAVISQKPSRDICQRGTSLTIQCQVDSQVTMMFWYRQQPGQSLTLIATANQGSEATYESGFVIDKFPISRPNLTFSTLTVSNMSPEDSSIYLCSVEENYGYSFGSGTRLTVV.

In its sample, this clonotype was seen many times. This sequence joins TRBV6-5 and TRBJ1-5; the D gene is possibly TRBD1 (6 bases). This CDR3 has 14 residues. V shed 8 bases and J shed 5 bases, with 16 bases lying between them. Germline CDR1 and CDR2: MNHEY and SVGAGI. CDR3 sequence reads: CASLRTANYQPQHF. CDR3 bases: TGTGCCAGCCTTCGGACAGCTAATTATCAGCCCCAGCATTTT.

At least ten counts were recorded for this clonotype. J is TRBJ1-1 and V is TRBV7-8; D not certain. Germline-derived CDR1 and CDR2 are SGHVS and FQNEAQ. V shed 5 bases and J shed 3 bases, with 10 bases lying between them. The CDR3 has 13 amino acids. CDR3 sequence reads: CASSLGLDTEAFF. In DNA, the CDR3 is TGTGCCAGCAGCCTCGGGCTTGACACTGAAGCTTTCTTT.

This clonotype occurred many times. The V gene is TRBV5-1, the J gene TRBJ1-5; D not certain. Germline-derived CDR1 and CDR2 are SGHRS and YFSETQ. Trimming cost V 0 bases and J 4 bases, with 8 bases left between them. The CDR3 spans 14 residues. DNA for the CDR3: TGCGCCAGCAGCTTGGTCTCCGGGAATCAGCCCCAGCATTTT. Residues: CASSLVSGNQPQHF. Complete variable domain (other parts from reference TRBV5-1 and TRBJ1-5): KAGVTQTPRYLIKTRGQQVTLSCSPISGHRSVSWYQQTPGQGLQFLFEYFSETQRNKGNFPGRFSGRQFSNSRSEMNVSTLELGDSALYLCASSLVSGNQPQHFGDGTRLSIL.

This clonotype was counted at least ten times. CDR3 amino acids: CSAVRPAGGDEQYF. The DNA for the CDR3 is TGCAGTGCTGTTAGACCAGCGGGGGGGGACGAGCAGTACTTC. The chain employs TRBV20-1 and TRBJ2-7; TRBD2 aligns across 10 bases. J gave up 5 bases and V 5 bases, and 9 bases lay outside the gene matches. CDR3 size: 14 residues. Germline V lookup: CDR1 DFQATT, CDR2 SNEGSKA (reference sequence).

The table lists this clonotype with many counts. The V call is TRBV7-6, the J call TRBJ1-1, with a weak D call TRBD1 (5 bases). Germline V gene sequence: CDR1 SGHVS, CDR2 FNYEAQ. V was pared by 5 bases and J by 4 bases, with 17 bases between. The CDR3 covers 15 residues. The CDR3 region has the DNA TGTGCCAGCAGCGTTCCGGGACGAATGGGCACTGAAGCTTTCTTT. As protein: CASSVPGRMGTEAFF.

The rearrangement joins TRBV28 to TRBJ2-5; TRBD2 aligns across 8 bases. V lost 5 bases to trimming and J lost 3 bases; unmatched junction nucleotides: 11. CDR1 and CDR2 from the germline V gene are MDHEN and SYDVKM. This CDR3 spans 16 amino acids. CDR3 sequence (DNA): TGTGCCAGCAGTCCCCCGGTTAGCGGGACCGAAGAGACCCAGTACTTC. The encoded protein is CASSPPVSGTEETQYF. Combining the CDR3 with reference TRBV28 and TRBJ2-5 gives the whole variable domain DVKVTQSSRYLVKRTGEKVFLECVQDMDHENMFWYRQDPGLGLRLIYFSYDVKMKEKGDIPEGYSVSREKKERFSLILESASTNQTSMYLCASSPPVSGTEETQYFGPGTRLLVL.

To note about this clonotype: The junction departs from the called germline gene at one end, perhaps through a read error. V gene TRBV7-2 combines with J gene TRBJ1-1; 7 positions agree with TRBD1. The germline V gene has CDR1 SGHTA and CDR2 FQGNSA. The CDR3 runs to 13 residues. CDR3 bases: TGTGCCAGCAGCTCGACAGGGAACACTGAAGCTTGCTTT. This gives the protein CASSSTGNTEACF.

The rearrangement uses TRBV4-1 and TRBJ1-3; D ambiguous. The CDR3 spans 15 residues. V was shortened by 1 base and J by 0 bases, with 7 bases between the two germline ends. Germline CDR1 MGHRA, CDR2 YSYEKL. The CDR3 reads CASSQVRLSGNTIYF. In DNA, the CDR3 is TGCGCCAGCAGCCAAGTACGCCTCTCTGGAAACACCATATATTTT.

This clonotype occurred many times. The V call is TRBV5-1, the J call TRBJ2-5, with 10 bases identical to TRBD1. The CDR3 spans 13 residues. Germline V CDR1 and CDR2: SGHRS, YFSETQ. The junction had 4 bases not matched to a gene; V was cut back by 7 bases and J by 4 bases. In nucleotides, the CDR3 is TGCGCCAGCTTCGGACAGGGGGGAGAGACCCAGTACTTC. Amino acid sequence: CASFGQGGETQYF. Combining the CDR3 with reference TRBV5-1 and TRBJ2-5 gives the whole variable domain KAGVTQTPRYLIKTRGQQVTLSCSPISGHRSVSWYQQTPGQGLQFLFEYFSETQRNKGNFPGRFSGRQFSNSRSEMNVSTLELGDSALYLCASFGQGGETQYFGPGTRLLVL.

This clonotype appeared many times. DNA for the CDR3: TGCAGTGCCTACAGACCCGAAGAGACCCAGTACTTC. This codes for CSAYRPEETQYF. V usage is TRBV20-1 and J usage is TRBJ2-5, with D unresolved. Deletions cut 6 bases from V and 3 bases from J, with 11 bases between. The CDR3 runs 12 residues. Germline V gives CDR1 DFQATT, CDR2 SNEGSKA (reference sequence).

This clonotype is a singleton in its sample. The chain links TRBV24-1 to TRBJ2-2; D unclear. With 7 bases removed from V and 3 bases from J, the gap between germline ends came to 5 bases. The germline V gene encodes CDR1 KGHDR and CDR2 SFDVKD. The CDR3 extends over 12 amino acids. The DNA of the CDR3 is TGTGCCACCAGGACGGACACCGGGGAGCTGTTTTTT. Translating it yields CATRTDTGELFF.

This clonotype has only a few counts. One end of the junction is discordant with germline, which a read error may explain. The chain links TRBV2 to TRBJ1-5, with D perhaps matching TRBD1 (6 bases). Germline assignment: CDR1 SNHLY and CDR2 FYNNEI. The CDR3 spans 15 residues. CDR3 loop: CSSNRGQSSNQPQHF. The CDR3 DNA sequence: TGTTCCAGCAACCGAGGACAGTCTAGCAATCAGCCCCAGCATTTT.